The sequence of this T cell receptor (beta chain) was determined in a study of blood T cell repertoires in COVID-19. Looking at the study overall: The analysed material was cDNA or gDNA that came from T cells, B-cell-depleted T cells, or PBMCs.

The assay was immunoSEQ multiplex PCR, and TCRdb's table has in-frame clones only and misses some. The sample shows 150,000 to 200,000 clones, 70% to 90% of them seen only once. This CDR3 comprises 14 residues. V was cut by 5 bases and J by 6 bases, with 13 bases left in between. The V gene's germline CDR1 is MNHEY and CDR2 SVGAGI. This sequence joins TRBV6-5 and TRBJ1-4, with unresolved D. Material: peripheral blood. This clonotype was obtained from a man between 65 and 80 years old with active or convalescent COVID-19. The CDR3 here is CASSPYRRDEKLFF. The CDR3 DNA reads TGTGCCAGCAGTCCCTATCGTCGCGATGAAAAACTGTTTTTT.